This entry is about one T cell receptor beta chain. This entry comes from a study of blood T cell repertoires in COVID-19. Study details: From T cells, B-cell-depleted T cells, or PBMCs came the material, which was cDNA or gDNA.

Only in-frame clones appear in the TCRdb table, and some are missing; sequencing was by immunoSEQ multiplex PCR. The data hold about 70,000 clones, with roughly 89% observed a single time. This CDR3 is built from 12 residues. Germline CDR1 and CDR2: MDHEN and SYDVKM. The germline V and J ends were trimmed by 4 bases and 8 bases, with 11 bases remaining between them. This clonotype was obtained from an elderly woman with acute or convalescent COVID-19. This rearrangement joins TRBV28 to TRBJ1-2; D is perhaps TRBD1 (6 bases). The sequencing sample was made of peripheral blood. The CDR3, as DNA: TGTGCCAGCAGTTCCGGACAGATGGGCTACACCTTC. Translated, it gives CASSSGQMGYTF.